This TCR beta chain came from a study of cytomegalovirus exposure and HLA in healthy donors. CDR1 SGHAT and CDR2 FQNNGV come from the germline V gene. Trimming cost V 2 bases and J 0 bases, with 16 bases left between them. This CDR3 is 17 amino acids long. The table came from immunoSEQ multiplex PCR; TCRdb's copy has only in-frame clones and leaves some out. The sample shows roughly 100,000 clones, around 89% of them seen only once. This chain joins TRBV11-2 and TRBJ1-2, with D perhaps TRBD1 (5 bases). Sequenced sample: PBMCs. The receptor comes from a woman younger than 35 in good health and CMV-seropositive. The CDR3 bases are TGTGCCAGCAGCTTAAGCCGCGGGGGACGGGCTAACTATGGCTACACCTTC. Its protein product is CASSLSRGGRANYGYTF.